Listed below are T cell receptor beta chains from one sample, sequenced in a study of identical twins. Via MiXCR, TCRdb re-called the 5' RACE reads, giving one row per CDR3 protein. The sample consists of nearly 900,000 distinct CDR3 sequences, 12% of them appearing once. These same data were also listed under a study on yellow fever vaccine responses in identical twins.

The sequencing sample was made of PBMCs. All receptors come from a woman aged 18-29 years in good health. Both conserved end residues are part of each CDR3.

V gene: TRBV5-6; CDR3 protein: CASSPDSLGYGYTF
V gene: TRBV12-3/TRBV12-4; CDR3 protein: CASSLIAGVGDEQFF
V gene: TRBV29-1; CDR3 protein: CSVVGQGTDTQYF
V gene: TRBV27; CDR3 protein: CASSQTQGPDTEAFF
V gene: TRBV12-3/TRBV12-4; CDR3 protein: CASSPRTGPGYGYTF
V gene: TRBV27; CDR3 protein: CASSPSPGLAGSQETQYF
V gene: TRBV10-1; CDR3 protein: CASTAGQGGTDTQYF
V gene: TRBV5-1; CDR3 protein: CASSLAGWGAYEQFF
V gene: TRBV3-1; CDR3 protein: CASSQDGGAPYEQYF
V gene: TRBV4-2; CDR3 protein: CASSQDTGQITDTQYF
V gene: TRBV28; CDR3 protein: CATEWSGGYEQYF
V gene: TRBV2; CDR3 protein: CASGFGGTYNEQFF
V gene: TRBV3-1; CDR3 protein: CASSQYRKEIEQFF
V gene: TRBV6-5; CDR3 protein: CASSYGAGLGGEQYF
V gene: TRBV10-2; CDR3 protein: CASISGDGVGMNTEAFF
V gene: TRBV18; CDR3 protein: CASSPGRYNQPQHF
V gene: TRBV4-2; CDR3 protein: CASSQERRVPFNEQFF
V gene: TRBV7-9; CDR3 protein: CASSLVGEDRAQYF
V gene: TRBV28; CDR3 protein: CASTSFNFGELFF
V gene: TRBV29-1; CDR3 protein: CSAVGGKSEKLFF